A single sample is the source of the 28 T cell receptor beta chains below, sequenced in a study of blood T cell repertoires in COVID-19. This table comes from immunoSEQ multiplex PCR, and its TCRdb copy is limited to in-frame clones, with some not included. This sample has 180,000 or so clones, with over 75% found just once. The specimen sequenced was peripheral blood. These receptors all stem from a person between 70 and 80 years old with COVID-19, enrolled during active disease.

The table lists this clone with a count of one. This chain joins TRBV19 and TRBJ2-3, with 8 positions matching TRBD2. Germline CDR1 LNHDA, CDR2 SQIVND (reference sequence). V lost 10 bases, J lost 2 bases, and 14 bases stayed unmatched. CDR3 length: 16 amino acids. The CDR3 is CATSGGGSLITDTQYF. The CDR3 DNA follows: TGTGCCACCAGCGGGGGAGGCAGCCTCATCACAGATACGCAGTATTTT. Filled out from reference TRBV19 and TRBJ2-3, the complete variable domain reads DGGITQSPKYLFRKEGQNVTLSCEQNLNHDAMYWYRQDPGQGLRLIYYSQIVNDFQKGDIAEGYSVSREKKESFPLTVTSAQKNPTAFYLCATSGGGSLITDTQYFGPGTRLTVL.

The chain carries TRBV28 and TRBJ1-3; 9 bases align to TRBD1. From germline, CDR1 is MDHEN and CDR2 SYDVKM. The CDR3 extends over 22 amino acids. The V segment lost 4 bases and the J segment 0 bases; nucleotides outside the gene matches: 22. The DNA of the CDR3 is TGTGCCAGCAGTTCCCCTCCTCGCCCGGGACAGGGTCATTACGCCTCTGGAAACACCATATATTTT. As protein: CASSSPPRPGQGHYASGNTIYF.

This chain joins TRBV6-2 or TRBV6-3 and TRBJ2-1; weak D call: TRBD2 (6 bases). Trimming removed 4 bases from V and 3 bases from J, with 10 bases in between. The length of the CDR3 is 14 residues. The germline V gene has CDR1 MNHEY and CDR2 SVGEGT. This CDR3 is CASSFRDFYNEQFF. The CDR3 DNA sequence: TGTGCCAGCAGTTTCCGGGACTTCTACAATGAGCAGTTCTTC.

This chain uses TRBV9 with TRBJ1-2; D gene ambiguous. Trimming pared 1 base from V and 0 bases from J, leaving 7 bases between. Looked up from germline, CDR1 is SGDLS and CDR2 is YYNGEE. The CDR3 spans 14 residues. The CDR3 DNA sequence: TGTGCCAGCAGCGTATGGGGAGCTAACTATGGCTACACCTTC. Protein: CASSVWGANYGYTF.

The rearrangement uses TRBV30 and TRBJ1-2; 8 positions agree with TRBD1. Germline-derived CDR1 and CDR2 are GTSNPN and SVGIG (reference sequence). V was clipped by 4 bases and J by 6 bases; unmatched bases: 4. The CDR3 consists of 12 residues. CDR3 bases: TGTGCCTGGAATAAACAGGGGGATGGCTACACCTTC. It is translated as CAWNKQGDGYTF. Drawing the rest from reference TRBV30 and TRBJ1-2, the complete variable domain is SQTIHQWPATLVQPVGSPLSLECTVEGTSNPNLYWYRQAAGRGLQLLFYSVGIGQISSEVPQNLSASRPQDRQFILSSKKLLLSDSGFYLCAWNKQGDGYTFGSGTRLTVV.

The chain carries TRBV9 and TRBJ2-3, with D maybe TRBD2 (5 bases). V shed 4 bases and J shed 3 bases, with 15 bases lying between them. This CDR3 is built from 15 residues. Per germline, CDR1 SGDLS and CDR2 YYNGEE. The chain's CDR3 is CASSPWSGGTDTQYF. The CDR3 DNA reads as TGTGCCAGCAGCCCCTGGAGCGGTGGGACAGATACGCAGTATTTT.

This clone has only one observation. This chain connects TRBV6-5 to TRBJ2-7; the D gene is possibly TRBD1 (6 bases). Germline-derived CDR1 and CDR2 are MNHEY and SVGAGI. Trimming pared 6 bases from V and 7 bases from J, leaving 16 bases between. This CDR3 is built from 13 residues. DNA for the CDR3: TGTGCCAGCAGGACTACAGGGTCGGGGGAGCAGTACTTC. Translating gives CASRTTGSGEQYF.

The V call is TRBV4-3, the J call TRBJ1-1; TRBD1 might be the D (6 bases). Germline loops: CDR1 LGHNA, CDR2 YSLEER. Trimming took off 1 base at V and 4 bases at J, with 13 bases between the two ends. This CDR3 spans 15 amino acids. This CDR3 is CASSQVWPGVTEAFF. CDR3 in DNA: TGCGCCAGCAGCCAAGTCTGGCCAGGGGTCACTGAAGCTTTCTTT.

This clone was observed a handful of times. CDR3 residues: CASSLDGGGNSPLHF. The CDR3 bases are TGTGCCAGCAGCTTAGATGGCGGCGGGAATTCACCCCTCCACTTT. J is TRBJ1-6 and V is TRBV7-8; unclear D gene. The CDR3 spans 15 residues. Per germline, CDR1 SGHVS and CDR2 FQNEAQ. V was pared by 1 base and J by 7 bases, with 11 bases between. The full variable domain, rest sourced from reference TRBV7-8 and TRBJ1-6, is GAGVSQSPRYKVAKRGQDVALRCDPISGHVSLFWYQQALGQGPEFLTYFQNEAQLDKSGLPSDRFFAERPEGSVSTLKIQRTQQEDSAVYLCASSLDGGGNSPLHFGNGTRLTVT.

The chain links TRBV28 to TRBJ2-1; tentative D call: TRBD1 (6 bases). Deletions cut 8 bases from V and 9 bases from J, with 20 bases between. The CDR3 covers 14 residues. Germline CDR1 and CDR2: MDHEN and SYDVKM. Here the CDR3 DNA reads TGTGCCAGCGTTCAACCCAGGGGTCGGTCTGAGCAGTTCTTC. It codes for CASVQPRGRSEQFF.

This chain connects TRBV21-1 to TRBJ2-5; the table's D gene call, TRBD1, was not cross checked with the DNA. TRBV21-1 is a documented pseudogene. This CDR3 is built from 17 residues. CDR3 coding DNA: TGTGCCAGCAGCAAAATCAAGGCAGGGGGCTGGTGGGAGACCCAGTACTTC. It encodes CASSKIKAGGWWETQYF.

The chain uses TRBV6-5 and TRBJ1-5; no reliable D call. V lost 0 bases and J 0 bases, leaving 9 bases between the germline ends. CDR3 length: 16 amino acids. Germline V gene lookup returns CDR1 MNHEY and CDR2 SVGAGI. CDR3 in DNA: TGTGCCAGCAGTTACTCCTTTCCTAATAGCAATCAGCCCCAGCATTTT. It specifies CASSYSFPNSNQPQHF.

This sequence joins TRBV7-3 and TRBJ2-1; the match to TRBD1 covers 11 bases. Unmatched junction bases numbered 4, after V lost 5 bases and J lost 7 bases. The CDR3 length is 14 residues. From germline, CDR1 is SGHTA and CDR2 FQGTGA. The CDR3 region is CASSVGQGENEQFF. The CDR3 DNA reads TGTGCCAGCAGCGTGGGACAGGGGGAAAATGAGCAGTTCTTC.

The chain uses TRBV9 and TRBJ2-7; 9 bases agree with TRBD2. There are 15 residues in the CDR3. V dropped 0 bases and J dropped 6; count of bases not matched to a gene: 7. The germline gives CDR1 SGDLS, CDR2 YYNGEE. The chain's CDR3 is CASSVGWREGSEQYF. CDR3 sequence (DNA): TGTGCCAGCAGCGTAGGGTGGCGGGAGGGCTCCGAGCAGTACTTC.

This chain uses TRBV6-6 with TRBJ2-7; perhaps TRBD1 as D (5 bases). Trimming left V 0 bases short and J 5 bases short, with 5 bases between. The germline V gene has CDR1 MNHNY and CDR2 SVGAGI (reference sequence). The CDR3 totals 12 residues. CDR3 nucleotides: TGTGCCAGCAGTTACTCCAGGGACGAGCAGTACTTC. Residues: CASSYSRDEQYF.

The chain carries TRBV19 and TRBJ1-4; maybe TRBD1 (5 bases). This CDR3 comprises 15 residues. Germline CDR1 reads LNHDA; CDR2 reads SQIVND (reference sequence). V lost 4 bases, J lost 3 bases, and 12 bases lay in between. The CDR3 is CASSRGVRSNEKLFF. The CDR3 nucleotides are TGTGCCAGTAGTAGGGGGGTTCGGTCTAATGAAAAACTGTTTTTT.

The V gene is TRBV6-5, the J gene TRBJ2-6; the D is unclear. Germline assignment: CDR1 MNHEY and CDR2 SVGAGI. V gave up 7 bases and J gave up 4 bases, with 11 bases separating them. The CDR3 extends over 14 amino acids. For the CDR3, the DNA is TGTGCCAGCACCCCAGTGTCCGGGGCCAACGTCCTGACTTTC. Amino acids: CASTPVSGANVLTF.

The rearrangement joins TRBV29-1 to TRBJ1-1; D is possibly TRBD1 (5 bases). With 5 bases removed from V and 3 bases from J, the gap between germline ends came to 10 bases. This CDR3 has 12 residues. The germline gives CDR1 SQVTM, CDR2 ANQGSEA. The CDR3 region is CSVRGGDTEAFF. CDR3 DNA sequence: TGCAGCGTTCGTGGGGGGGACACTGAAGCTTTCTTT.

The CDR3 region is CASSYGLGAPLHF. The CDR3 DNA reads as TGTGCCAGCAGTTACGGGCTCGGGGCACCCCTCCACTTT. This rearrangement joins TRBV6-5 to TRBJ1-6; D is unclear. The CDR3 runs 13 residues. Germline V gives CDR1 MNHEY, CDR2 SVGAGI. The ends were cut back, 2 bases at V and 11 bases at J, with 10 bases in the middle.

Comments on this clone: A read error may account for a junction end that differs from germline. The chain is built from TRBV27 and TRBJ2-1; TRBD2 agrees at 7 bases. CDR1 MNHEY and CDR2 SMNVEV come from the germline V gene (reference sequence). The CDR3 has 14 amino acids. Here the CDR3 reads CASSFGGSYDEQFF. The CDR3 DNA is TGTGCCAGCAGTTTTGGCGGGAGCTACGATGAGCAGTTCTTC.

V gene TRBV5-6 combines with J gene TRBJ1-4; perhaps TRBD1 as D (6 bases). The CDR3 totals 13 residues. Between the trimmed V and J ends, which lost 4 bases and 3 bases, there was a span of 7 bases. Germline V lookup: CDR1 SGHDT, CDR2 YYEEEE. CDR3 nucleotide sequence: TGTGCCAGCAGCAGGGGGTCTAATGAAAAACTGTTTTTT. It translates to CASSRGSNEKLFF.

The chain uses TRBV9 and TRBJ1-6, with a possible D match to TRBD1 (6 bases). The ends were cut back, 0 bases at V and 9 bases at J, with 16 bases in the middle. The CDR3 covers 16 residues. CDR1 is SGDLS, CDR2 YYNGEE, per germline. CDR3 in DNA: TGTGCCAGCAGCGTAGGCTCCAGGGGAAGGGTTTCACCCCTCCACTTT. Translated, it gives CASSVGSRGRVSPLHF.

V gene TRBV30 combines with J gene TRBJ2-1; D is perhaps TRBD2 (6 bases). Germline CDR1 reads GTSNPN; CDR2 reads SVGIG (reference sequence). Between the trimmed V and J ends, which lost 4 bases and 10 bases, there was a span of 20 bases. CDR3 length: 14 residues. The CDR3 region is CAWKGSTGRGEQFF. CDR3 in DNA: TGTGCCTGGAAAGGTAGCACCGGGAGAGGCGAGCAGTTCTTC.

This clone occurred once. This rearrangement joins TRBV5-1 to TRBJ2-3, with D possibly being TRBD1 (6 bases). The germline V and J ends were trimmed by 2 bases and 6 bases, with 22 bases remaining between them. The CDR3 length is 17 residues. Germline-derived CDR1 and CDR2 are SGHRS and YFSETQ. CDR3 region: CASSFVGPGQGQDTQYF. DNA of the CDR3: TGCGCCAGCAGCTTTGTGGGCCCGGGGCAGGGGCAGGATACGCAGTATTTT.

The CDR3 reads CASSLAPGQGFQSIRNTIYF. The CDR3 region has the DNA TGTGCCAGCAGCTTAGCCCCGGGACAGGGATTTCAGAGCATTAGAAACACCATATATTTT. V and J are TRBV7-2 and TRBJ1-3; 9 bases align to TRBD1. The CDR3 length is 20 residues. Germline V CDR1 and CDR2: SGHTA, FQGNSA. The junction had 17 bases not matched to a gene; V was cut back by 0 bases and J by 5 bases. Variable domain in full (rest from reference TRBV7-2 and TRBJ1-3): GAGVSQSPSNKVTEKGKDVELRCDPISGHTALYWYRQSLGQGLEFLIYFQGNSAPDKSGLPSDRFSAERTGGSVSTLTIQRTQQEDSAVYLCASSLAPGQGFQSIRNTIYFGEGSWLTVV.

The V and J genes are TRBV7-8 and TRBJ1-1, with TRBD1 as a possible D gene (6 bases). V lost 5 bases, J lost 6 bases, and 10 bases lay in between. Germline V gene sequence: CDR1 SGHVS, CDR2 FQNEAQ. This CDR3 has 12 residues. Written as DNA, the CDR3 is TGTGCCAGCAGCACCAACAGGGCTGAAGCTTTCTTT. This gives the protein CASSTNRAEAFF.

The chain recombines TRBV30 with TRBJ2-7; 10 bases fit TRBD2. This CDR3 has 13 residues. Unmatched junction bases numbered 6, after V lost 6 bases and J lost 4 bases. The germline V gene has CDR1 GTSNPN and CDR2 SVGIG (reference sequence). Written as DNA, the CDR3 is TGTGCCTGTAACGGACTAGCGGCTTACGAGCAGTACTTC. Translating gives CACNGLAAYEQYF.

J is TRBJ1-1 and V is TRBV6-2 or TRBV6-3; D gene unclear. Germline V gene lookup returns CDR1 MNHEY and CDR2 SVGEGT. The CDR3 sequence is 13 residues long. Trimming left V 4 bases short and J 6 bases short, with 12 bases between. The CDR3 loop is CASSLAGYSEAFF. The CDR3, as DNA: TGTGCCAGCAGTTTAGCTGGGTACTCTGAAGCTTTCTTT.